The 21 T cell receptor beta chains listed next were all sequenced from one sample in a study of spatial heterogeneity in lung cancer. Documented time point: sample taken at primary tumor resection. TCRdb used MiXCR to reprocess the 5' RACE reads, holding one entry per CDR3 protein. The data show roughly 3,200 distinct CDR3 sequences, with around 3.3% seen just once and approximately 15% held by the top ten. Sequencing used lung tissue, obtained at surgery. Receptor source: a human donor with early-stage non-small cell lung cancer.

This clonotype was counted at least ten times. A library prepared for alpha chains yielded this beta chain as an off-target read; its size is of little meaning. The genes are TRBV6-5 and TRBJ1-6; TRBD1 agrees at 7 bases. Germline V CDR1 and CDR2: MNHEY, SVGAGI. Losses at the gene ends were 6 bases for V and 2 bases for J; bases not matched to a gene: 4. This CDR3 region has 15 residues. CDR3 amino acids: CASSPGQTYNSPLHF. As DNA, the CDR3 is TGTGCCAGCAGCCCGGGACAGACCTATAATTCACCCCTCCACTTT.

In this sample, this clonotype is medium-sized. A library prepared for alpha chains yielded this beta chain as an off-target read; its size is of little meaning. This rearrangement joins TRBV5-1 to TRBJ2-7, with 9 nucleotides matching TRBD1. Per the germline V gene, CDR1 is SGHRS and CDR2 is YFSETQ. There are 14 residues in the CDR3. Trimming removed 4 bases from V and 3 bases from J; junction bases left unmatched: 5. CDR3 sequence reads: CASSRTGEGYEQYF. The CDR3 coding sequence is TGCGCCAGCAGCAGGACAGGGGAGGGCTACGAGCAGTACTTC.

At least ten counts were recorded for this clonotype. This beta chain slipped into a library made for alpha chains as a stray read, so its size is not meaningful. CDR3 loop: CASSRTSGGETQYF. As DNA, the CDR3 is TGCGCCAGCAGCCGGACTAGCGGGGGAGAGACCCAGTACTTC. The chain joins TRBV4-1 to TRBJ2-5; 13 bases match TRBD2. Germline V CDR1 and CDR2: MGHRA, YSYEKL. J lost 4 bases, V lost 4 bases, and 0 bases had no gene match. The CDR3 has 14 residues.

This clonotype came up many times. This beta chain represents an off-target read in a library built for alpha chains; its size is of limited meaning. The rearrangement uses TRBV7-9 and TRBJ2-2; no firm D call. CDR1 and CDR2 (germline): SEHNR, FQNEAQ (reference sequence). This CDR3 spans 14 amino acids. V was clipped by 3 bases and J by 2 bases, with 7 bases between them. The CDR3 here is CASSFYSNTGELFF. DNA of the CDR3: TGTGCCAGCAGCTTCTACAGTAACACCGGGGAGCTGTTTTTT.

In its sample, this clonotype was seen many times. This beta chain is an off-target read within a library intended for alpha chains, so its frequency means little. The chain couples TRBV30 to TRBJ1-6; no reliable D call. The CDR3 is 16 amino acids. V lost 0 bases, J lost 6 bases, and 15 bases lay in between. Germline lookup yields CDR1 GTSNPN and CDR2 SVGIG (reference sequence). The CDR3 DNA is TGTGCCTGGAGTGTACTTGGATACGGCAGTAATTCACCCCTCCACTTT. Protein: CAWSVLGYGSNSPLHF.

This clonotype rates as medium-sized (0.01 to 0.1%). Since the library was made to target alpha chains, this beta chain is a stray read and its abundance is not meaningful. The gene calls are TRBV2 and TRBJ1-2; 8 bases map to TRBD1. There are 14 residues in the CDR3. CDR1 is SNHLY, CDR2 FYNNEI, per germline. The ends lost 4 bases at V and 2 bases at J; junction bases unmatched: 3. The CDR3, as DNA: TGTGCCAGCAGTGGGGACAGGACCAACTATGGCTACACCTTC. Residues: CASSGDRTNYGYTF. Looking up the rest from reference TRBV2 and TRBJ1-2 gives the full variable domain: EPEVTQTPSHQVTQMGQEVILRCVPISNHLYFYWYRQILGQKVEFLVSFYNNEISEKSEIFDDQFSVERPDGSNFTLKIRSTKLEDSAMYFCASSGDRTNYGYTFGSGTRLTVV.

This clonotype is termed medium-sized. The library was built for alpha chains, so this beta chain is an off-target read and its size means little. The V gene is TRBV4-2, the J gene TRBJ1-2, with 7 bases identical to TRBD1. CDR1 LGHNA and CDR2 YNFKEQ come from the germline V gene. The V segment lost 1 base and the J segment 4 bases; nucleotides outside the gene matches: 9. CDR3 length: 16 residues. CDR3 region: CASSQVLQGGRYGYTF. In DNA, the CDR3 is TGTGCCAGCAGCCAAGTTCTTCAGGGGGGTCGCTATGGCTACACCTTC.

By sample fraction, this clonotype is medium-sized (0.01 to 0.1%). A library prepared for alpha chains yielded this beta chain as an off-target read; its size is of little meaning. This chain uses TRBV5-1 with TRBJ2-3, with D unresolved. Trimming shortened V by 0 bases and J by 0 bases, and 5 bases separated the two germline ends. The CDR3 runs 14 residues. Germline V CDR1 and CDR2: SGHRS, YFSETQ. The CDR3 reads CASSLDPSTDTQYF. The CDR3, as DNA: TGCGCCAGCAGCTTGGATCCTAGCACAGATACGCAGTATTTT. Based on the CDR3 plus reference TRBV5-1 and TRBJ2-3, the full variable domain is KAGVTQTPRYLIKTRGQQVTLSCSPISGHRSVSWYQQTPGQGLQFLFEYFSETQRNKGNFPGRFSGRQFSNSRSEMNVSTLELGDSALYLCASSLDPSTDTQYFGPGTRLTVL.

This clonotype came up many times. Since the library was made to target alpha chains, this beta chain is a stray read and its abundance is not meaningful. The chain is built from TRBV6-5 and TRBJ2-2; D gene ambiguous. Trimming stripped 2 bases from V and 9 bases from J, with 13 bases between. From germline, CDR1 is MNHEY and CDR2 SVGAGI. CDR3 length equals 14 residues. Here the CDR3 DNA reads TGTGCCAGCAGTTACCAAGTTGAGCGAAGGGAGCTGTTTTTT. It translates to CASSYQVERRELFF.

This clonotype was counted at least ten times. Within a library made for alpha chains, this beta chain is off target, and its count is uninformative. This chain connects TRBV10-2 to TRBJ2-5; 13 positions agree with TRBD2. Germline CDR1 is WSHSY and CDR2 is SAAADI. The CDR3 spans 15 residues. V was clipped by 6 bases and J by 2 bases; unmatched bases: 3. CDR3 nucleotides: TGCGCCAGCAGCTTGACTAGCGGGGGGCAAGAGACCCAGTACTTC. Amino acid sequence: CASSLTSGGQETQYF.

This clonotype qualifies as medium-sized. This beta chain turned up in a library designed for alpha chains; as an off-target read, its abundance says little. The chain links TRBV12-3 or TRBV12-4 to TRBJ1-4; D gene uncertain. The V gene lost 6 bases and the J gene lost 6 bases, with 11 bases spanning the gap. The CDR3 consists of 13 residues. The CDR3 is CASRADGDEKLFF. Written as DNA, the CDR3 is TGTGCCAGCAGGGCAGACGGAGATGAAAAACTGTTTTTT.

There are many counts of this clonotype. A much more abundant neighbour one base away suggests this may be a read error. This beta chain came through as a stray read in a library set up for alpha chains, and its size says little. This sequence joins TRBV4-2 and TRBJ2-2, with D unclear. Per the germline V gene, CDR1 is LGHNA and CDR2 is YNFKEQ. This CDR3 contains 16 residues. The CDR3 region has the DNA TGTGTCAGCAGCCGTTCGGATTACAAAGGAGCCGGGGAGCTGTTTTTT. Translation gives CVSSRSDYKGAGELFF.

This clonotype was recorded at least ten times. A library prepared for alpha chains yielded this beta chain as an off-target read; its size is of little meaning. The chain carries TRBV20-1 and TRBJ2-3; 8 bases are a match to TRBD2. Germline CDR1 is DFQATT and CDR2 is SNEGSKA (reference sequence). The trim removed 6 bases at V and 8 bases at J, leaving 19 bases unmatched. The CDR3 runs to 16 residues. DNA of the CDR3: TGCAGTGCAAACAAGGACCGTGGACTAGCTAGGGGTACGCAGTATTTT. Protein: CSANKDRGLARGTQYF.

This clonotype was picked up a small number of times. This beta chain is a stray sequence in a library constructed for alpha chains; its clone size is not meaningful. The chain employs TRBV20-1 and TRBJ2-2; 9 nucleotides align to TRBD2. The length of the CDR3 is 17 residues. V dropped 0 bases and J dropped 8; count of bases not matched to a gene: 13. Per the germline V gene, CDR1 is DFQATT and CDR2 is SNEGSKA (reference sequence). The DNA for the CDR3 is TGCAGTGCTAGAGATCCGGATAGCGGGGGCCCGATGGGGGAGCTGTTTTTT. This encodes CSARDPDSGGPMGELFF.

Ten or more counts support this clonotype. This beta chain turned up in a library designed for alpha chains; as an off-target read, its abundance says little. V and J are TRBV12-3 or TRBV12-4 and TRBJ1-2; D might be TRBD1 (6 bases). The CDR3 totals 12 residues. Trimming stripped 4 bases from V and 8 bases from J, with 11 bases between. The CDR3 coding sequence is TGTGCCAGCAGTTCAACGGGGGGCGGCTACACCTTC. Translation: CASSSTGGGYTF.

By frequency in the sample, this clonotype is medium-sized. Since it is a stray read in a library aimed at alpha chains, this beta chain has a size that is not meaningful. V usage is TRBV7-2 and J usage is TRBJ2-3; 8 bases align to TRBD1. With 1 base clipped from V and 3 bases from J, the junction kept 3 bases outside the gene matches. Germline CDR1 reads SGHTA; CDR2 reads FQGNSA. The CDR3 covers 15 residues. CDR3 sequence: CASSLGTGRTDTQYF. The DNA for the CDR3 is TGTGCCAGCAGCTTAGGGACAGGGAGAACAGATACGCAGTATTTT.

This clonotype was recorded many times. Since it is a stray read in a library aimed at alpha chains, this beta chain has a size that is not meaningful. V gene TRBV5-6 combines with J gene TRBJ2-7, with TRBD1 matching over 10 bases. CDR1 and CDR2 (germline): SGHDT, YYEEEE. Trimming cost V 4 bases and J 5 bases; bases outside gene matches: 3. The CDR3 totals 13 residues. In DNA form, the CDR3 reads TGTGCCAGCAGCGGACAGGGGGTCAACGAGCAGTACGTC. It specifies CASSGQGVNEQYV.

This clonotype was counted at least ten times. A library prepared for alpha chains yielded this beta chain as an off-target read; its size is of little meaning. The genes are TRBV20-1 and TRBJ2-5, with D perhaps matching TRBD1 (6 bases). The CDR3 sequence is 15 residues long. Trimming left V 0 bases short and J 3 bases short, with 14 bases between. CDR1 is DFQATT and CDR2 is SNEGSKA in the germline V gene (reference sequence). The CDR3 region has the DNA TGCAGTGCTAGAGATGGGAACAGGGCTAAAGAGACCCAGTACTTC. Its protein product is CSARDGNRAKETQYF.

This clonotype is labeled medium-sized. This beta chain is a stray read from a library made for alpha chains; its abundance is not meaningful. The V call is TRBV11-2, the J call TRBJ2-2, with 8 bases matching TRBD1. Losses at the gene ends were 8 bases for V and 4 bases for J; bases not matched to a gene: 9. The CDR3 sequence is 15 residues long. CDR1 and CDR2 (germline): SGHAT, FQNNGV. The CDR3 protein is CASRRTGGTTGELFF. The CDR3 DNA reads as TGTGCCAGCCGAAGAACAGGGGGTACCACCGGGGAGCTGTTTTTT.

This clonotype was seen a handful of times. This beta chain is an unintended read in a library built for alpha chains; its size means little. The rearrangement joins TRBV5-1 to TRBJ2-6; D uncertain. V was clipped by 4 bases and J by 0 bases, with 14 bases between them. Germline CDR1 SGHRS, CDR2 YFSETQ. The length of the CDR3 is 17 residues. The CDR3 here is CASSPRSLSSGANVLTF. For the CDR3, the DNA is TGCGCCAGCAGCCCGAGAAGCTTGAGCTCTGGGGCCAACGTCCTGACTTTC.

By share, this clonotype counts as medium-sized. For a library built for alpha chains, this beta chain is a stray read; little rests on its size. The V call is TRBV5-6, the J call TRBJ2-4, with no clear D. The V end was cut by 1 base, the J end by 8 bases, with 4 bases between. Germline V gene sequence: CDR1 SGHDT, CDR2 YYEEEE. This CDR3 is 11 amino acids long. CDR3 amino acids: CASSLKDIQYF. CDR3 DNA: TGTGCCAGCAGCTTGAAGGACATTCAGTACTTC.